The 3 T cell receptor beta chains listed next were all sequenced from one sample in a study of blood T cells in healthy people across ages. A second PCR, run for about 7 to 11 cycles, used a sample-barcoded 5' primer plus a J-beta primer mix. TCRdb recomputed calls from the 5' RACE reads with MiXCR, one row per CDR3 protein. This table holds about 900,000 distinct CDR3 sequences, 48% found once. The sample consisted of blood. Receptor source: a man aged 25 to 40 in good health.

The chain links TRBV11-1 to TRBJ2-1; D perhaps matches TRBD1 (6 bases). The CDR3 runs to 15 residues. Germline-derived CDR1 and CDR2 are SGHAT and FQDESV (reference sequence). Trimming cost V 5 bases and J 2 bases, with 13 bases left between them. The CDR3 DNA is TGTGCCAGCAGCCTCTACAGGGAGACCTACAATGAGCAGTTCTTC. Its translation is CASSLYRETYNEQFF.

The rearrangement joins TRBV13 to TRBJ2-7; TRBD2 matches 11 bases. Germline CDR1 and CDR2: PRHDT and FYEKMQ (reference sequence). The ends lost 5 bases at V and 7 bases at J; junction bases unmatched: 13. The CDR3 contains 16 residues. The CDR3 here is CASSLLLAGAYNEQYF. Here the CDR3 DNA reads TGTGCCAGCAGCCTCCTACTAGCGGGAGCCTACAATGAGCAGTACTTC.

The V gene is TRBV30, the J gene TRBJ1-6; weak D call: TRBD1 (6 bases). CDR1 and CDR2 from the germline V gene are GTSNPN and SVGIG (reference sequence). The length of the CDR3 is 14 residues. The V gene lost 3 bases and the J gene lost 7 bases, with 13 bases spanning the gap. CDR3 DNA sequence: TGTGCCTGGAGAAGGGCAGGGGCGAATTCACCCCTCCACTTT. Its protein is CAWRRAGANSPLHF.